The text below deals with one TCR beta chain. Its antigen target is currently unknown. V ends up 8 bases short and J 7 bases short, with an unmatched junction base count of 7. The germline V gene supplies CDR1 SNHLY and CDR2 FYNNEI. CDR3 length: 12 amino acids, cysteine to phenylalanine. This entry keeps only the CDR3 DNA: 36 bases, framed from base 1. The cohort was made up of about 610 healthy bone marrow donors. At the time of sampling, all cohort members were nominally healthy, though unrecorded immune exposures were likely present. The donor tested CMV seronegative and was one of the 352 seronegative cohort members. A peripheral blood sample was provided by each donor, and peripheral blood mononuclear cells were used for TCR beta sequencing. Genomic DNA was extracted from the blood cell samples with the Qiagen DNeasy Blood Extraction Kit. This specimen belongs to a study of cytomegalovirus exposure and HLA in healthy donors (dated by TCRdb to 2017 to 2019). For context, the study as a whole: According to an earlier analysis of several hundred of the donors, about 179 million T cells yielded 100 million or so unique TCR beta sequences and about 300 Gb of sequence data. Approximately 310 gigabases of sequencing data and around 85 million unique TCR sequences made up an early release that covered roughly 670 HLA-typed donors. Of the roughly 420 genotyped donors, 65% to 90% were placed in the genetic ancestry cluster associated with self-reported Caucasian donors. The aim of the study was to test whether cataloging public T cell receptors could identify signatures of past pathogen exposure. Using immunosequencing, the study profiled T cell repertoires from about 620 subjects and related those repertoires to cytomegalovirus serostatus. A separate validation cohort of roughly 110 different subjects was used in addition to the approximately 670-subject first cohort. To predict cytomegalovirus infection status, the study brought together high-throughput TCR immunosequencing, statistical association of individual TCRs with disease status, and machine learning. A later analysis re-analyzed previously published TCR beta repertoires from roughly 630 donors and added high-resolution HLA genotyping to study TCR occurrence patterns. The later analysis used no new phenotypic data to find candidate immune exposures, relying instead on TCR beta sequences and their occurrence across donors. An earlier analysis of 587 of the donors applied high-throughput TCR beta sequencing to assess whether each TCR beta V gene segment acted as functional or pseudogenic. Donor age, sex, ethnicity and CMV serostatus were compiled together with the repertoire data. Genome-wide SNP genotypes for about 60% of the roughly 700 donors were used in a later genetic analysis, which treated that subset as a discovery cohort. All discovery cohort repertoires had been generated using a single sequencing platform. HLA typing covered class I and class II loci at four-digit resolution. The number of typed donors differed by locus: about 629-640 for A, B, C, DRB1 and DQB1; 500 to 550 for DQA1; over 600 for DPA1; and 450 to 480 for DPB1. About five DR-DQ haplotypes were handled as single units for association and clustering because linkage in the cohort was strong. Among 398 genotyped donors of the cohort, an average of around 240,000 unique TCR beta nucleotide sequences were sequenced per donor, roughly 18% of them non-productive.

Library creation used the immunoSEQ multiplex PCR assay. A mixture of 60 forward primers for TCR Vbeta segments and 13 reverse primers for TCR Jbeta segments was used in the multiplex PCR. The CDR3 region of rearranged TCR beta genes was amplified from genomic DNA with a multiplex PCR assay. Amplified TCR beta libraries were sequenced as 87-base-pair reads on the Illumina HiSeq System. The authors processed their data as follows. In a later analysis, tens of millions of unique TCR beta chains were counted across the approximately 620 repertoires, and roughly 11 million of these chains were shared by at least two donors. To remove PCR and sequencing errors, raw reads were error-corrected and collapsed into unique sequences using a nearest-neighbor algorithm that merged closely related sequences. Alignment of CDR3 sequences to IMGT reference sequences was used to assign V, D and J gene segments. For a sequence to be retained, a match of at least six nucleotides to both a V gene segment and a J gene segment was required. A rearrangement counted as productive if the CDR3 had no stop codons and remained in frame with V and J, and every other rearrangement counted as non-productive. Following IMGT convention, CDR3 was defined as the stretch from the second conserved V-encoded cysteine up to the conserved J-encoded phenylalanine. Sequences without an unambiguous match to a single V gene segment were excluded from the earlier analysis of a few hundred of the donors. In an earlier analysis of 450 to 700 of the donors, V segments were called functional above 56.7% productive rearrangements and were called segregating when the between-donor standard deviation exceeded 5%. A statistical classification framework was built for diagnosing cytomegalovirus status from the catalog of TCR beta chain sequences. In a later analysis, V and J genes were assigned by comparing TCR nucleotide sequences against IMGT/GENE-DB human TR gene sequences. A later analysis assigned CDR3 sequences and most-parsimonious VDJ recombination scenarios with the TCRdist pipeline. A later analysis defined each TCR beta chain by its CDR3 amino acid sequence plus V-gene family, and excluded reads lacking a unique V-gene family. A later analysis removed 592 highly shared, low-generation-probability nucleotide sequences to deal with suspected cross-contamination and a sequencing artifact. In a later analysis, a clonal expansion index was calculated for each public chain from normalized within-repertoire ranks of inferred template counts. In a later analysis, generation probabilities were computed using a VDJ recombination model fitted to out-of-frame rearrangements, and the results were checked against IGoR. In a later analysis, hypergeometric tests were used to score TCR-TCR, TCR-HLA and TCR-CMV co-occurrence, with a repertoire-size bias correction applied to TCR pairs. A later analysis estimated false discovery rates by permuting HLA or CMV assignments 20 times. A later analysis grouped co-occurring TCRs with DBSCAN, adding TCRdist sequence similarity when clustering within HLA-allele-positive subsets. Co-occurrence clustering excluded repertoires with fewer than 30,000 or more than 120,000 public chains, plus five with anomalous nucleotide sharing. This immuneACCESS table, as held by TCRdb, lists in-frame sequences with V and J called but not all clones. Of the missing ones, under half trace to an unresolved V gene in checked studies; the others have no known cause. For V, J and clone size, that table is used; D and trimming come from the DNA. This sample's table has entries for just over 150,000 clones. Of the sample, 1% to 1.5% falls within the top ten clones.

The research as a whole found: The cohort was sequenced for TCR beta chains only, and without alpha or paired-chain data the features that could be detected were limited. In both the original and validation cohorts, the classifier was reported to diagnose cytomegalovirus status with high specificity and sensitivity. In vitro tests confirmed that three of the cytomegalovirus-associated TCR beta chains recognize cytomegalovirus antigens. When HLA alleles, especially DR and DQ, strongly co-occurred, TCR associations were difficult to assign to individual alleles. The earlier analysis of fewer than 750 of the donors excluded 15 to 20 rarely observed V segments, including chromosome 9 orphons, because counts were too low. A total of fewer than 200 TCR beta chains were listed by the study as associated with cytomegalovirus. A later analysis associated 15,000 to 20,000 TCR beta sequences with specific HLA alleles at a false discovery rate of 0.05. A group of highly shared sequence variants was considered likely to be a technical artifact of the sequencing pipeline. V-gene and J-gene trimming of TCR beta chains was associated with a missense DCLRE1C variant in a later genetic analysis, and the association was replicated in an independent cohort. In a later analysis, the rate of TCR association differed among HLA loci, with DRB1 alleles having the most associated TCRs and HLA-C alleles having the fewest. Linkage disequilibrium might explain the correlated functional status among segregating V segments, but an unknown experimental factor could not be ruled out. Immune exposure information for the cohort was limited to CMV serostatus. Most TCR sequences were seen in very few donors, while some public TCRs were found in many individuals. According to the authors, the approach could potentially be generalized to other disease states and immunological phenotypes. Compared with equally common non-associated chains, HLA-associated TCR beta chains in a later analysis were more clonally expanded and had lower generation probabilities. Because some donors lacked HLA typing at each locus, the association tests relied only on the typed subset. A further reported finding was that TCR beta sequences accurately predicted the HLA-A and HLA-B alleles for most subjects in the first cohort. According to a later analysis, parvovirus B19, influenza, CMV and Epstein-Barr virus appeared linked to several top co-occurrence clusters. A later analysis found that most CMV-associated TCR beta chains appeared HLA-restricted, with HLA associations seemingly driven largely by CMV exposure. According to a later genetic analysis, donors in an Asian-associated ancestry cluster had fewer N-insertions in productive TCRs than the roughly 670-donor mean. Some IMGT-functional V segments, including TRBV6-2 and TRBV6-3, could not be told apart with the 87-base-pair reads, so those segments were excluded. In an earlier analysis of roughly 500 of the donors, most TCR beta V segments appeared in productive rearrangements about 87% or about 30% of the time, broadly matching IMGT annotations. The presence/absence analyses assumed that sequencing depth was roughly uniform across donors, and that assumption may not be true.

This sequence uses TRBV2 and TRBJ1-2, with 7 junctional bases fitting TRBD1. The sample comprised PBMCs. The clonotype originates from a woman aged 60-70 years in good health and CMV-seronegative. The CDR3 sequence is CASVRSGGGYTF. The DNA reads as follows: TGTGCCAGCGTTCGGTCAGGGGGTGGCTACACCTTC.